This note documents a single TCR beta chain sequence. Its antigen is unknown. Through negative isolation, CD4+ and CD8+ T cells were obtained, while TEMRA cells were enriched using FACS. The germline gives CDR1 SGDLS, CDR2 YYNGEE. Germline trimming cut 4 bases from V and 1 base from J; bases unmatched to any gene: 4. The CDR3 loop spans 15 amino acids. This specimen belongs to a study of CD8 T cells in Susac syndrome. The study's findings and limits: It was acknowledged in the study that its TCR sequencing and HLA analysis involved a relatively small number of individuals.

RNA was extracted with the RNeasy kit, and a quantity of roughly 0.5 to 1 ug was reverse transcribed using random hexamers. MiXCR, applied by TCRdb to the immunoSEQ multiplex PCR reads, yields one record per CDR3 protein. The sample shows about 210,000 distinct CDR3 sequences, around 95% of them seen only once. This chain joins TRBV9 and TRBJ2-2; 7 nucleotides match TRBD2. The receptor's source is a human donor with multiple sclerosis. Specimen: CD4+ T cells from PBMCs. The CDR3: CASSLERENTGELFF. DNA of the CDR3: TGTGCCAGCAGCCTAGAGCGGGAGAACACCGGGGAGCTGTTTTTT.